This TCR beta chain was captured by sequencing in a study of T cell changes during pregnancy in multiple sclerosis. Repertoires were generated with immunoSEQ multiplex PCR, while TCRdb's copy carries only in-frame clones and drops some. The repertoire includes about 22,000 clones, more than 70% of them detected once, and around 7.6% sits in the top ten. This CDR3 is built from 16 residues. The germline V gene encodes CDR1 SGHVS and CDR2 FNYEAQ. V lost 0 bases, J lost 2 bases, and 7 bases stayed unmatched. Sequences were derived from CD8+ T cells from peripheral blood mononuclear cells, sampled before pregnancy. This rearrangement joins TRBV7-6 to TRBJ2-7; 7 nucleotides agree with TRBD1. The source is a female donor with multiple sclerosis, enrolled in a pregnancy study. The CDR3 DNA reads as TGTGCCAGCAGCTTAGCCCCGTACAGGGGCCCCTACGAGCAGTACTTC. Amino acids: CASSLAPYRGPYEQYF.